This is a list of T cell receptor beta chains from one sample in a study of regulatory T cells in long-lasting Graves disease. Each CDR3 protein gets one entry after TCRdb re-called the multiplex PCR reads with MiXCR. This sample has 200,000 to 250,000 distinct CDR3 sequences, with roughly a fifth found just once. Sequencing was performed on peripheral blood mononuclear cells (PBMCs), taken at new diagnosis, from a patient treated with antithyroid drugs. The receptors derive from a female donor with Graves disease. The CDR3 runs from the conserved cysteine through the conserved F or W. The D gene is left open where the match is weak. Clone size is not always given. Where it is, it says once, few, many or a class for expanded clones.

CDR3 DNA	CDR3 protein	D gene	J gene	V gene	clone size
TGTGCCAGCAGTTTAATGGGGGCTGGGGATGAAAAACTGTTTTTT	CASSLMGAGDEKLFF	.	TRBJ1-4	TRBV27	many
TGTGCCAGCTCAGGGAAGACGTCCTACAATGAGCAGTTCTTC	CASSGKTSYNEQFF	.	TRBJ2-1	TRBV19	many
TGCAGCGTTGAAATCGGACAGACCTTATGGACCCAGTACTTC	CSVEIGQTLWTQYF	.	TRBJ2-5	TRBV29-1	many
TGCGCCAGCAGCTTGGCCCTGACCTACGAGCAGTACTTC	CASSLALTYEQYF	.	TRBJ2-7	TRBV5-1	many
TGCGCCAGCAGCTTATCCCAAACCAACTATGGCTACACCTTC	CASSLSQTNYGYTF	.	TRBJ1-2	TRBV5-1	few
TGTGCCAGCTCACCACCTGGACTAGCGGGGGCACTCCATGAGCAGTTCTTC	CASSPPGLAGALHEQFF	TRBD2	TRBJ2-1	TRBV18	many
TGTGCCAGCAGCTCCGGGGACAGGACCCATTCACCCCTCCACTTT	CASSSGDRTHSPLHF	TRBD1	TRBJ1-6	TRBV7-2	many
TGTGCCAGCAGTTACGACGGCAATCAGCCCCAGCATTTT	CASSYDGNQPQHF	.	TRBJ1-5	TRBV6-2/TRBV6-3	.
TGCAGTGCTGTCGGACTAGCGGGAGCGGTATCCTACAATGAGCAGTTCTTC	CSAVGLAGAVSYNEQFF	TRBD2	TRBJ2-1	TRBV20-1	.
TGTGCCAGCAGCCTTCCGGGGCCCGGGACAGATGGCTACACCTTC	CASSLPGPGTDGYTF	TRBD1	TRBJ1-2	TRBV5-6	many
TGTGCCAGCAGCCAAGAGACTAGCGGGAGACTCGGCAATGAGCAGTTCTTC	CASSQETSGRLGNEQFF	TRBD2	TRBJ2-1	TRBV28	.
TGCAGTGCTAGATCCAGGGGGAACACTGAAGCTTTCTTT	CSARSRGNTEAFF	.	TRBJ1-1	TRBV20-1	many
TGTGCCAGCAGTGTCGAGGAGAACTATGGCTACACCTTC	CASSVEENYGYTF	.	TRBJ1-2	TRBV2	many
TGTGCCACCAGCACAAAAGATGAACTGGGTGAAGCTTTCTTT	CATSTKDELGEAFF	.	TRBJ1-1	TRBV15	.
TGCAGCGCCCAAAACACTGAAGCTTTCTTT	CSAQNTEAFF	.	TRBJ1-1	TRBV29-1	many
TGCAGTGCCAGGCCTCGGGACAGAGGCTCCTACGAGCAGTACTTC	CSARPRDRGSYEQYF	TRBD1	TRBJ2-7	TRBV20-1	many
TGTGCCAGCAGCTTAACCGTGAGGCAGGGTCAAACTGAAGCTTTCTTT	CASSLTVRQGQTEAFF	.	TRBJ1-1	TRBV7-2	many
TGTGCCTGGAGTGCCGCGACGAAGGGCACTGAAGCTTTCTTT	CAWSAATKGTEAFF	.	TRBJ1-1	TRBV30	many
TGTGCCAGCAGCTTGGCCGGGGGGCGGTCCACAGATACGCAGTATTTT	CASSLAGGRSTDTQYF	.	TRBJ2-3	TRBV5-4	.
TGCGCCAGCAGCCCGACTAGCGGGAGCCCCGGGGAGACCCAGTACTTC	CASSPTSGSPGETQYF	TRBD2	TRBJ2-5	TRBV4-3	many